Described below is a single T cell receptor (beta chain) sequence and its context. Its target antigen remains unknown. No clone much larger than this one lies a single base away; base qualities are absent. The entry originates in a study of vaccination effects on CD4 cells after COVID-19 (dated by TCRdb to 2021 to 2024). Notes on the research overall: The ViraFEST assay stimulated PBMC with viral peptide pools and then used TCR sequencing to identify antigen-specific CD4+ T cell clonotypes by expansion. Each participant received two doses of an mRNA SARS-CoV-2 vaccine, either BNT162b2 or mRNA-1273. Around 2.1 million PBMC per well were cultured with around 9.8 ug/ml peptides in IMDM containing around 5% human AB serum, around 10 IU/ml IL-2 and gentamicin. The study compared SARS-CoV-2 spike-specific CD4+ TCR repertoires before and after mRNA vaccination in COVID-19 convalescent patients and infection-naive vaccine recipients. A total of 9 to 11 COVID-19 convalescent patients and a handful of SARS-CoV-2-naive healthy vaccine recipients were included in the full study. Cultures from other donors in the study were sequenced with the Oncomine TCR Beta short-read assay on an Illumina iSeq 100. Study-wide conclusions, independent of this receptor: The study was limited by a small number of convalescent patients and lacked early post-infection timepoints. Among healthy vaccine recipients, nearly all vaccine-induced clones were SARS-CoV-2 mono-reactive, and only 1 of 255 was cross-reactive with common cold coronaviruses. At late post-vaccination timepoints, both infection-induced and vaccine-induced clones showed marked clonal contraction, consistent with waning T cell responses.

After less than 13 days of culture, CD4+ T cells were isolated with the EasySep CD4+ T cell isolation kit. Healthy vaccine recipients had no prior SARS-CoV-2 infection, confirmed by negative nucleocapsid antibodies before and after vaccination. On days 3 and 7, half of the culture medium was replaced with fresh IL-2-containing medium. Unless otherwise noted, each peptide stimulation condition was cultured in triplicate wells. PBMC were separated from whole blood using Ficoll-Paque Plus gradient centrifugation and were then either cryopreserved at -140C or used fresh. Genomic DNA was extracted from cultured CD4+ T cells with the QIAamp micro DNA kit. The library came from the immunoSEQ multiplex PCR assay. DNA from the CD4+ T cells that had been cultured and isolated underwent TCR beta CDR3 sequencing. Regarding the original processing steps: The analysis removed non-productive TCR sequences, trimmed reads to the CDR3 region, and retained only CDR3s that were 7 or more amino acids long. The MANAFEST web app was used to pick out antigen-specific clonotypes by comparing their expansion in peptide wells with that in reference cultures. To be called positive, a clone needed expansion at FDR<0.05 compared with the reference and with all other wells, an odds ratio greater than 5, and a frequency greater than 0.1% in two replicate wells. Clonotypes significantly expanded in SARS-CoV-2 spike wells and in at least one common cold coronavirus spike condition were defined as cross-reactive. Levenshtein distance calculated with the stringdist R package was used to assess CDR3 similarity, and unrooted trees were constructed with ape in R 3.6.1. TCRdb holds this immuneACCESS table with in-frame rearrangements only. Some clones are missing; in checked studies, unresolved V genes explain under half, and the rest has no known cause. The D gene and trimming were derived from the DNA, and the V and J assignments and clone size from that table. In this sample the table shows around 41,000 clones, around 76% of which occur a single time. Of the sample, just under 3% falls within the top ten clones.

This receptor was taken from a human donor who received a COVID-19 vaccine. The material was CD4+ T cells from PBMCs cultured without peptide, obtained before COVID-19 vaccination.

The nucleotide sequence reads as follows: TGCGCCAGCAGCGGGGGACTTTACAATGAGCAGTTCTTC. Translation gives CASSGGLYNEQFF. The chain joins TRBV5-1 to TRBJ2-1; TRBD2 might be the D gene, on 6 matching bases. Deletion took 4 bases off V and 4 bases off J, with a span of 9 bases between the germline ends. The CDR3 numbers 13 residues from cysteine through phenylalanine. The retained sequence is limited to the CDR3, 39 bases, with the frame set at the first base. CDR1 is given as SGHRS and CDR2 as YFSETQ, both from the germline V gene. The CDR3 plus the reference TRBV5-1 and TRBJ2-1 genes for the other parts give the full variable domain: KAGVTQTPRYLIKTRGQQVTLSCSPISGHRSVSWYQQTPGQGLQFLFEYFSETQRNKGNFPGRFSGRQFSNSRSEMNVSTLELGDSALYLCASSGGLYNEQFFGPGTRLTVL.